This is a list of T cell receptor beta chains from one sample in a study of blood T cell repertoires in COVID-19. Sequencing used immunoSEQ multiplex PCR; TCRdb keeps in-frame clones, though not all of them. Among under 40,000 clones listed, about 78% were seen once. Material: peripheral blood. These receptors all stem from a woman aged 55-75 years with acute or convalescent COVID-19. CDR3s include the opening cysteine and the closing phenylalanine or tryptophan. D genes are given only for firm matches. For some rows the clone size is stated as once, few or many, or as a class when expanded; others skip it.

clone_size j_call v_call d_call cdr3_aa cdr3_nt
NA TRBJ2-2 TRBV7-3 NA CASSLTAGAGGELFF TGTGCCAGCAGCTTAACGGCGGGGGCTGGCGGGGAGCTGTTTTTT
NA TRBJ2-3 TRBV24-1 TRBD2 CATSGTSGGATDTQYF TGTGCCACCAGCGGGACTAGCGGGGGAGCCACAGATACGCAGTATTTT
NA TRBJ1-1 TRBV29-1 NA CSVESGRMNTEAFF TGCAGCGTTGAGAGCGGGAGAATGAACACTGAAGCTTTCTTT
few TRBJ2-7 TRBV28 NA CASSLQGMVYEQYF TGTGCCAGCAGTTTACAGGGGATGGTCTACGAGCAGTACTTC
NA TRBJ2-7 TRBV27 TRBD1 CASSLGTGGKEQYF TGTGCCAGCAGCCTAGGGACAGGGGGCAAGGAGCAGTACTTC
NA TRBJ1-4 TRBV5-1 NA CASSLAGGPEKLFF TGCGCCAGCAGCTTGGCGGGCGGGCCCGAAAAACTGTTTTTT
NA TRBJ2-2 TRBV9 NA CASSASGVTGELFF TGTGCCAGCAGCGCATCAGGGGTTACCGGGGAGCTGTTTTTT
few TRBJ2-1 TRBV29-1 TRBD1 CSEPTGPYNEQFF TGCAGCGAACCGACAGGGCCGTACAATGAGCAGTTCTTC
NA TRBJ2-7 TRBV2 NA CASREGSGRGYF TGTGCCAGCAGAGAGGGATCAGGCAGGGGATACTTC
medium-sized TRBJ1-4 TRBV27 NA CASRTGTRNEKLFF TGTGCCAGCAGAACCGGGACAAGGAATGAAAAACTGTTTTTT
NA TRBJ2-2 TRBV10-2 NA CASSEGDRNTGELFF TGCGCCAGCAGTGAGGGTGACAGGAACACCGGGGAGCTGTTTTTT
NA TRBJ1-1 TRBV18 NA CASSLQGAHTEAFF TGTGCCAGCTCACTACAGGGAGCGCACACTGAAGCTTTCTTT
NA TRBJ1-2 TRBV2 NA CASSERQVYGYTF TGTGCCAGCAGTGAACGGCAGGTCTATGGCTACACCTTC
once TRBJ2-7 TRBV10-2 NA CASRHWAEQYF TGCGCCAGCCGCCATTGGGCCGAGCAGTACTTC
NA TRBJ1-4 TRBV7-2 NA CASSSRGFNNEKLFF TGTGCCAGCAGCTCAAGAGGGTTTAATAATGAAAAACTGTTTTTT
once TRBJ2-7 TRBV7-2 NA CASSLDRGYPLEQYF TGTGCCAGCAGCTTAGATAGGGGTTATCCCCTCGAGCAGTACTTC
NA TRBJ1-3 TRBV3-1/TRBV3-2 TRBD1 CASSPGGNGNTIYF TGTGCCAGCAGCCCAGGGGGCAATGGAAACACCATATATTTT
NA TRBJ1-2 TRBV6-5 NA CASSYSSGNNYGYTF TGTGCCAGCAGTTACTCGTCCGGGAATAACTATGGCTACACCTTC
once TRBJ1-5 TRBV10-3 TRBD1 CAIQQGNQPQHF TGTGCCATCCAACAGGGGAATCAGCCCCAGCATTTT
NA TRBJ2-3 TRBV25-1 TRBD1 CASSDRTGMGTDTQYF TGTGCCAGCAGTGACCGGACAGGGATGGGGACAGATACGCAGTATTTT
NA TRBJ2-3 TRBV7-3 TRBD2 CASSYGTSGGLDTQYF TGTGCCAGCAGCTACGGGACTAGCGGGGGTTTAGATACGCAGTATTTT
NA TRBJ1-5 TRBV30 NA CAWSRGIRNQPQHF TGTGCCTGGAGTAGGGGGATACGCAATCAGCCCCAGCATTTT
NA TRBJ2-7 TRBV6-5 TRBD2 CASSGTSVGEQYF TGTGCCAGCAGCGGCACTAGCGTTGGCGAGCAGTACTTC
NA TRBJ2-1 TRBV12-5 NA CASGLPAGGEMSSYNEQFF TGTGCTAGTGGTTTGCCCGCCGGCGGAGAGATGAGCTCCTACAATGAGCAGTTCTTC
NA TRBJ1-4 TRBV19 NA CASSIRKTATNEKLFF TGTGCCAGTAGTATTAGAAAAACTGCAACTAATGAAAAACTGTTTTTT
NA TRBJ1-3 TRBV11-2 NA CASSLGPGNTIYF TGTGCCAGCAGCTTAGGGCCGGGAAACACCATATATTTT
NA TRBJ2-1 TRBV19 TRBD2 CASSIGTSGHNEQFF TGTGCCAGTAGTATAGGGACTAGCGGACACAATGAGCAGTTCTTC
NA TRBJ2-4 TRBV7-8 NA CASSLEQQGIQYF TGTGCCAGCAGCTTAGAGCAACAGGGCATTCAGTACTTC
NA TRBJ1-1 TRBV11-2 TRBD1 CASSPGQADRNTEAFF TGTGCCAGCAGCCCCGGACAGGCAGACCGGAACACTGAAGCTTTCTTT
NA TRBJ1-6 TRBV18 TRBD1 CASTDRGYSPLHF TGTGCCAGCACGGACAGGGGATATTCACCCCTCCACTTT
NA TRBJ1-1 TRBV7-9 NA CASSPQRTFMNTEAFF TGTGCCAGCAGCCCCCAGAGGACATTTATGAACACTGAAGCTTTCTTT
NA TRBJ2-5 TRBV3-1/TRBV3-2 NA CASRNNPQETQYF TGTGCCAGCAGAAACAACCCCCAAGAGACCCAGTACTTC
few TRBJ1-5 TRBV6-6 TRBD1 CASSPGTGDNQPQHF TGTGCCAGCAGTCCCGGGACAGGGGACAATCAGCCCCAGCATTTT
NA TRBJ1-1 TRBV2 TRBD1 CASSAQGANTEAFF TGTGCCAGCAGTGCACAGGGGGCAAACACTGAAGCTTTCTTT
NA TRBJ2-6 TRBV19 TRBD1 CASSIREGQGIPGANVLTF TGTGCCAGTAGTATAAGGGAAGGACAGGGGATCCCTGGGGCCAACGTCCTGACTTTC
NA TRBJ1-4 TRBV30 TRBD1 CAWRIQGVEKLFF TGTGCCTGGAGGATCCAGGGGGTAGAAAAACTGTTTTTT
few TRBJ1-2 TRBV3-1/TRBV3-2 NA CASSQDLRRRDYGYTF TGTGCCAGCAGCCAAGATCTCCGGCGTCGGGATTATGGCTACACCTTC
once TRBJ2-1 TRBV12-3/TRBV12-4 TRBD2 CASSLTSGNEQFF TGTGCCAGCAGTTTGACTAGCGGGAATGAGCAGTTCTTC
few TRBJ1-1 TRBV5-4 TRBD1 CASSLGTGVNTEAFF TGTGCCAGCAGCTTGGGGACAGGGGTGAACACTGAAGCTTTCTTT
NA TRBJ1-2 TRBV27 NA CASSLSYEVSSGYTF TGTGCCAGCAGTTTATCTTATGAGGTTTCGAGTGGCTACACCTTC
once TRBJ2-3 TRBV5-4 NA CASSLGGADTQYF TGTGCCAGCAGCCTGGGGGGCGCAGATACGCAGTATTTT
NA TRBJ1-1 TRBV14 TRBD1 CASSRRQGDTEAFF TGTGCCAGCAGCCGCCGACAGGGGGACACTGAAGCTTTCTTT
once TRBJ2-5 TRBV5-4 NA CASSHRRIEARETQYF TGTGCCAGCAGCCACCGTCGAATCGAAGCCCGAGAGACCCAGTACTTC
NA TRBJ1-2 TRBV18 TRBD1 CASSPPLGTGDYGYTF TGTGCCAGCTCACCGCCGCTTGGGACAGGGGATTATGGCTACACCTTC
NA TRBJ2-7 TRBV5-1 TRBD2 CASMRGTSGDYEQYF TGCGCCAGCATGAGGGGGACTAGCGGGGACTACGAGCAGTACTTC
once TRBJ2-1 TRBV5-6 NA CASSLVAYNEQFF TGTGCCAGCAGCTTGGTAGCGTACAATGAGCAGTTCTTC
NA TRBJ2-5 TRBV5-1 TRBD1 CASSTGTEEETQYF TGCGCCAGCAGCACCGGGACAGAAGAAGAGACCCAGTACTTC